These T cell receptor beta chains were read from a single sample in a study of cytomegalovirus exposure and HLA in healthy donors. The repertoire was sequenced with immunoSEQ multiplex PCR; TCRdb's copy has only in-frame clones and lacks some. The table records approximately 130,000 clones, around 81% of them present only once. Sequenced input: PBMCs. Receptor source: a woman aged 35 to 49 in good health and CMV-seronegative. CDR3s include the opening cysteine and the closing phenylalanine or tryptophan. Each record gives: clone size, J gene, D gene, V gene, CDR3 DNA, CDR3 protein. A D gene is named only where the DNA matches it firmly. Clone size is given for some rows only: seen once, a few or many times, or a class if the clone is expanded.

>NA|TRBJ1-3|NA|TRBV9
TGTGCCAGCAGCCCAGAAAAGACAAGCTCTGGAAACACCATATATTTT
CASSPEKTSSGNTIYF
>NA|TRBJ2-7|NA|TRBV27
TGTGCCAGCAGTTTATTTTCGGGTGGGGAGCAGTACTTC
CASSLFSGGEQYF
>NA|TRBJ2-7|NA|TRBV11-1
TGTGCCAGCAGCAGGGGGTACGAGCAGTACTTC
CASSRGYEQYF
>NA|TRBJ2-5|NA|TRBV2
TGTGCCAGCAGCAGTGATCTCGGGGAGACCCAGTACTTC
CASSSDLGETQYF
>NA|TRBJ1-2|NA|TRBV5-6
TGTGCCAGCAGCTTGGGTCAGGCTCTCTCGGGAAGTGGCTACACCTTC
CASSLGQALSGSGYTF
>NA|TRBJ1-5|NA|TRBV6-5
TGTGCCAGCAGTTACTCGGACAGTGCCAATCAGCCCCAGCATTTT
CASSYSDSANQPQHF
>few|TRBJ1-5|NA|TRBV2
TGTGCCAGCAGTGAACCTGACAGTCCCAATCAGCCCCAGCATTTT
CASSEPDSPNQPQHF
>few|TRBJ1-1|NA|TRBV7-3
TGTGCCAGCAGCTTAGGGGCCTCAGGGTTCACTGAAGCTTTCTTT
CASSLGASGFTEAFF
>NA|TRBJ1-1|TRBD1|TRBV11-2
TGTGCCAGCAGCTTAGATATGCGACAGGGATTGAACACTGAAGCTTTCTTT
CASSLDMRQGLNTEAFF
>NA|TRBJ1-2|TRBD1|TRBV19
TGTGCCAGTAGTACAGAGGACAGGGCGAATGGCTACACCTTC
CASSTEDRANGYTF
>NA|TRBJ2-7|TRBD2|TRBV19
TGTGCCAGTAGTAGATCGGGAGGGACCTACGAGCAGTACTTC
CASSRSGGTYEQYF
>NA|TRBJ1-4|NA|TRBV6-6
TGTGCCAGCAGCGAAGAGGGATCTGCTAATGAAAAACTGTTTTTT
CASSEEGSANEKLFF
>NA|TRBJ2-1|NA|TRBV7-7
TGTGCCAGCAGCTCCCAGTCCGGTCAGGGCAATGAGCAGTTCTTC
CASSSQSGQGNEQFF
>once|TRBJ2-2|TRBD2|TRBV5-4
TGTGCCAGCAGCCCGGGACTAGCGGGAGGGCGGAGCACCGGGGAGCTGTTTTTT
CASSPGLAGGRSTGELFF
>NA|TRBJ2-2|TRBD2|TRBV27
TGTGCCAGCAGTTTTGAGCGGGAGGGCCACACCGGGGAGCTGTTTTTT
CASSFEREGHTGELFF
>NA|TRBJ1-3|NA|TRBV7-9
TGTGCCAGCAGCTCAGGGGACTCTGGAAACACCATATATTTT
CASSSGDSGNTIYF